The rows below give T cell receptor beta chains drawn from one sample of a study of T cell repertoires in cytomegalovirus infection. Via MiXCR, TCRdb re-called the reads, giving one row per CDR3 protein. The sample has some 30,000 distinct CDR3 sequences, about a fifth seen once. Their cognate antigens are unknown. The sample in question was CD8+ T cells from cultured PBMCs, obtained from culture after CMV antigen stimulation. The receptors stem from a human donor in good health (CMV status not recorded). Some clones in this sample may be carry-over from other donors' samples. Both conserved end residues are part of each CDR3. Fields, in order: clone size, V gene, D gene, J gene, CDR3 protein, CDR3 DNA. A D gene is named only where the DNA matches it firmly. Part of the rows lack a size; the others show once, few, many or a class for expanded clones.

>many|TRBV25-1|.|TRBJ2-7
CASSGRGAGYEQYF
TGTGCCAGCAGTGGGAGGGGCGCAGGTTACGAGCAGTACTTC
>.|TRBV7-6|.|TRBJ1-1
CASSLGVAGRTEAFF
TGTGCCAGCAGCTTAGGGGTAGCCGGGAGGACTGAAGCTTTCTTT
>many|TRBV20-1|.|TRBJ2-1
CSVLGSGKGGLRNEQFF
TGCAGTGTATTAGGTTCCGGGAAGGGGGGCCTTCGGAATGAGCAGTTCTTC
>.|TRBV20-1|.|TRBJ2-6
CSDRGANVLTF
TGCAGTGACAGGGGGGCCAACGTCCTGACTTTC
>.|TRBV7-9|TRBD1|TRBJ1-2
CASSLELRDSFYGYTF
TGTGCCAGCAGCTTAGAACTCAGGGACAGCTTCTATGGCTACACCTTC
>many|TRBV27|TRBD2|TRBJ2-5
CASSYKRGWQETQYF
TGTGCCAGCAGTTACAAGCGGGGGTGGCAAGAGACCCAGTACTTC
>.|TRBV7-8|.|TRBJ1-5
CASSSTGEYQPQHF
TGTGCCAGCAGCTCTACCGGGGAATATCAGCCCCAGCATTTT
>few|TRBV7-2|.|TRBJ2-1
CASSFGGGEQFF
TGTGCCAGCAGCTTCGGAGGAGGTGAGCAGTTCTTC
>few|TRBV6-5|TRBD1|TRBJ1-5
CASSYRDRDLNQPQHF
TGTGCCAGCAGTTACCGGGACAGGGACCTTAATCAGCCCCAGCATTTT
>few|TRBV6-2/TRBV6-3|.|TRBJ2-2
CASSFWANTGELFF
TGTGCCAGCAGTTTTTGGGCCAATACCGGGGAGCTGTTTTTT
>few|TRBV6-6|.|TRBJ2-7
CASIRFPDREAEQYF
TGTGCCAGCATCCGATTCCCCGACAGGGAGGCCGAGCAGTACTTC
>.|TRBV12-3/TRBV12-4|.|TRBJ1-3
CASTPSSGNTIYF
TGTGCCAGCACCCCCAGCTCTGGAAACACCATATATTTT
>.|TRBV6-5|.|TRBJ2-7
CASSYRDFGYEQYF
TGTGCCAGCAGTTACCGGGACTTTGGCTACGAGCAGTACTTC
>.|TRBV5-6|.|TRBJ1-1
CASSLANTGIRNTEAFF
TGTGCCAGCAGCTTGGCCAACACAGGGATAAGGAACACTGAAGCTTTCTTT
>.|TRBV6-2/TRBV6-3|.|TRBJ2-5
CASVHGPEGGETQYF
TGTGCCAGCGTTCATGGACCAGAAGGAGGGGAGACCCAGTACTTC
>few|TRBV7-2|TRBD1|TRBJ1-3
CAIRQGAGNTIYF
TGTGCCATCAGACAGGGGGCTGGAAACACCATATATTTT
>few|TRBV14|.|TRBJ1-1
CASSQVVPGANTEAFF
TGTGCCAGCAGCCAAGTGGTCCCCGGGGCGAACACTGAAGCTTTCTTT
>.|TRBV7-3|.|TRBJ2-3
CASSLKGTDTQYF
TGTGCCAGCAGCTTAAAAGGCACAGATACGCAGTATTTT
>many|TRBV5-1|.|TRBJ2-1
CASSSRRGSSYNEQFF
TGCGCCAGCAGTAGCAGAAGGGGGAGCTCCTACAATGAGCAGTTCTTC
>many|TRBV27|TRBD2|TRBJ2-5
CASSNRLAGGPETQYF
TGTGCCAGCAGTAATCGACTAGCGGGAGGGCCAGAGACCCAGTACTTC
>many|TRBV12-3/TRBV12-4|TRBD1|TRBJ2-1
CASSLPQGAEQFF
TGTGCCAGCAGCCTACCACAGGGGGCTGAGCAGTTCTTC
>few|TRBV28|.|TRBJ2-1
CASSPPPNEQFF
TGTGCCAGCAGTCCCCCCCCCAATGAGCAGTTCTTC
>few|TRBV6-8|.|TRBJ2-4
CASRPQAAKNIQYF
TGTGCCAGCAGACCACAGGCAGCCAAAAACATTCAGTACTTC
>many|TRBV7-9|.|TRBJ2-5
CASSESGNQETQYF
TGTGCCAGCAGTGAAAGTGGCAACCAAGAGACCCAGTACTTC
>few|TRBV4-1|.|TRBJ2-1
CASSQIAYNEQFF
TGCGCCAGCAGCCAAATCGCCTACAATGAGCAGTTCTTC
>.|TRBV6-2/TRBV6-3|.|TRBJ2-1
CASSYRSAAYNEQFF
TGTGCCAGCAGTTACCGGTCAGCTGCCTACAATGAGCAGTTCTTC
>few|TRBV6-5|.|TRBJ1-5
CASSSDGNQPQHF
TGTGCCAGCAGTTCGGATGGCAATCAGCCCCAGCATTTT
>.|TRBV27|TRBD1|TRBJ2-2
CASSLEGTGNTGELFF
TGTGCCAGCAGTTTAGAGGGGACAGGGAACACCGGGGAGCTGTTTTTT
>few|TRBV7-2|.|TRBJ2-2
CASSPQRGVNTGELFF
TGTGCCAGCAGCCCCCAGAGAGGAGTGAACACCGGGGAGCTGTTTTTT
>.|TRBV9|TRBD1|TRBJ2-7
CASSGGQGGYEQYF
TGTGCCAGCAGCGGGGGACAGGGGGGCTACGAGCAGTACTTC